The next 29 T cell receptor beta chains were all read from a single sample in a study of blood T cells in healthy people across ages. PCR was performed a second time for 7 to 11 cycles using a sample-barcoded 5' primer and a J-beta primer mix. TCRdb itself ran the 5' RACE reads through MiXCR, one entry per CDR3 protein. The sample has roughly 410,000 distinct CDR3 sequences; 45% to 60% are singletons. Input material: blood. All receptors derive from a man in his sixties in good health.

The V gene is TRBV27, the J gene TRBJ2-7; perhaps TRBD2 as D (6 bases). The CDR3 sequence is 14 residues long. Deletions cut 2 bases from V and 2 bases from J, with 10 bases between. In germline, CDR1 is MNHEY, CDR2 SMNVEV (reference sequence). This CDR3 reads CASSLGVAAYEQYF. Written as DNA, the CDR3 is TGTGCCAGCAGTTTAGGGGTAGCGGCCTACGAGCAGTACTTC.

The CDR3 nucleotides are TGCAGTGCTAGGCCTACGGGGGAGCCGTCTTGGGATGAGCAGTTCTTC. Translating it yields CSARPTGEPSWDEQFF. The chain has TRBV20-1 and TRBJ2-1, with a possible D match to TRBD2 (6 bases). Per the germline V gene, CDR1 is DFQATT and CDR2 is SNEGSKA (reference sequence). With 3 bases removed from V and 8 bases from J, the gap between germline ends came to 23 bases. This CDR3 contains 16 residues.

The chain carries TRBV4-1 and TRBJ2-3; TRBD1 matches 10 bases. CDR1 MGHRA and CDR2 YSYEKL come from the germline V gene. Losses at the gene ends were 8 bases for V and 2 bases for J; bases not matched to a gene: 13. This CDR3 spans 17 amino acids. The CDR3 coding sequence is TGCGCCAGCTCCCCTCAAGGGGACAGGGGATTCACAGATACGCAGTATTTT. As protein: CASSPQGDRGFTDTQYF.

This chain joins TRBV28 and TRBJ2-5, with D perhaps matching TRBD1 (5 bases). The CDR3 length is 15 residues. V lost 7 bases and J 3 bases, leaving 18 bases between the germline ends. Germline V gene data show CDR1 as MDHEN and CDR2 as SYDVKM. The CDR3 loop reads CASTSSATVKETQYF. The CDR3 region has the DNA TGTGCCAGCACCTCCAGCGCGACAGTTAAAGAGACCCAGTACTTC.

V is TRBV6-5 and J is TRBJ2-5; 9 positions match TRBD2. This CDR3 spans 16 amino acids. V lost 6 bases and J lost 4; bases outside the gene matches: 12. Germline lookup yields CDR1 MNHEY and CDR2 SVGAGI. The DNA for the CDR3 is TGTGCCAGCAGCGACCTTGGCGGGAGGGCCGGAGAGACCCAGTACTTC. Amino acid sequence: CASSDLGGRAGETQYF.

This clonotype appeared a few times. The CDR3 DNA reads as TGCGCCAGCAGCTTGTCCACCCCGGGCGAGCAGTACTTC. It is translated as CASSLSTPGEQYF. This chain links TRBV5-1 with TRBJ2-5; D ambiguous. With the DNA end fitting TRBJ2-7 better, the J assignment may be wrong. CDR3 size: 13 residues. From germline, CDR1 is SGHRS and CDR2 YFSETQ.

The chain carries TRBV7-2 and TRBJ2-1; 7 bases map to TRBD2. The V and J ends lost 1 base and 9 bases, in that order; junction bases with no gene match: 0. In germline, CDR1 is SGHTA, CDR2 FQGNSA. The CDR3 spans 12 residues. The CDR3 nucleotides read TGTGCCAGCAGCTTAGGACTAGCTGAGCAGTTCTTC. This codes for CASSLGLAEQFF.

The chain uses TRBV7-2 and TRBJ2-3; unclear D gene. The CDR3 totals 16 residues. Deletions cut 2 bases from V and 0 bases from J, with 12 bases between. Germline V gene lookup returns CDR1 SGHTA and CDR2 FQGNSA. CDR3 DNA sequence: TGTGCCAGCAGCTTAACCCTCCCTACTAGCACAGATACGCAGTATTTT. Its protein is CASSLTLPTSTDTQYF.

The chain is built from TRBV20-1 and TRBJ1-5; TRBD1 matches at 8 bases. V gave up 1 base and J gave up 7 bases; unmatched junction bases: 3. CDR3 length equals 13 residues. CDR1 is DFQATT and CDR2 is SNEGSKA in the germline V gene (reference sequence). DNA for the CDR3: TGCAGTGCTAGAGCAGGGGGCGGACAGCCCCAGCATTTT. It translates to CSARAGGGQPQHF.

The chain employs TRBV29-1 and TRBJ2-5; 8 bases line up with TRBD2. V shed 7 bases, J shed 6 bases, and the junction held 10 bases outside the gene matches. Germline V gives CDR1 SQVTM, CDR2 ANQGSEA. The CDR3 consists of 13 residues. The CDR3 nucleotides read TGCAGCGGAGAGCGGGAGTCCCGGAAGACCCAGTACTTC. It specifies CSGERESRKTQYF.

This chain links TRBV20-1 with TRBJ2-7; the match to TRBD2 covers 7 bases. J lost 2 bases, V lost 3 bases, and 10 bases had no gene match. CDR3 length: 15 amino acids. Germline loops: CDR1 DFQATT, CDR2 SNEGSKA (reference sequence). The CDR3 nucleotides are TGCAGTGCTAGCCTCGTGGCTAGCGGAACCTACGAGCAGTACTTC. Translation gives CSASLVASGTYEQYF.

This clonotype was picked up one time. This rearrangement joins TRBV11-2 to TRBJ2-3, with 7 positions matching TRBD2. Germline CDR1 reads SGHAT; CDR2 reads FQNNGV. Germline trimming cut 1 base from V and 5 bases from J; bases unmatched to any gene: 9. This CDR3 has 16 residues. This CDR3 reads CASSLVWGRAGDTQYF. CDR3 DNA sequence: TGTGCCAGCAGCTTAGTTTGGGGGAGGGCGGGAGATACGCAGTATTTT. Using reference TRBV11-2 and TRBJ2-3 for the parts outside the CDR3, the full variable domain is EAGVAQSPRYKIIEKRQSVAFWCNPISGHATLYWYQQILGQGPKLLIQFQNNGVVDDSQLPKDRFSAERLKGVDSTLKIQPAKLEDSAVYLCASSLVWGRAGDTQYFGPGTRLTVL.

The genes are TRBV27 and TRBJ2-6; tentative D call: TRBD1 (6 bases). Germline V gene lookup returns CDR1 MNHEY and CDR2 SMNVEV (reference sequence). Trimming shortened V by 2 bases and J by 0 bases, and 14 bases separated the two germline ends. This CDR3 comprises 18 residues. The DNA of the CDR3 is TGTGCCAGCAGTTTAGCCTTAACAGGGTACTCTGGGGCCAACGTCCTGACTTTC. Protein product: CASSLALTGYSGANVLTF.

Regarding this clonotype: A junction end diverges from the germline sequence, so it may reflect a read error. The chain combines TRBV28 with TRBJ2-7; D is uncertain. Germline V gives CDR1 MDHEN, CDR2 SYDVKM. The CDR3 totals 15 residues. The CDR3 coding sequence is TGTGCCAGCGGTTTAAGGCGGCGGAGCTCCTACGAGCAGTACTTC. Residues: CASGLRRRSSYEQYF.

This clonotype has a handful of counts. The CDR3 DNA sequence: TGTGCCAGCAGGATAGGAGACAGACCCAACACTGAAGCTTTCTTT. It codes for CASRIGDRPNTEAFF. The V gene is TRBV7-2, the J gene TRBJ1-1, with D perhaps matching TRBD1 (5 bases). Looked up from germline, CDR1 is SGHTA and CDR2 is FQGNSA. The CDR3 covers 15 residues. V lost 6 bases, J lost 2 bases, and 16 bases lay in between.

Of note for this clonotype: This may stem from a read error, because a much larger clone lies one nucleotide away. The chain employs TRBV29-1 and TRBJ2-1; tentative D call: TRBD1 (6 bases). The DNA end favors TRBJ2-7, so the J call may be wrong. The CDR3 contains 11 residues. Germline CDR1 and CDR2: SQVTM and ANQGSEA. The CDR3 spells CSGLQGSEQYF. The CDR3 bases are TGCAGCGGCCTACAGGGATCCGAGCAGTACTTC.

In DNA, the CDR3 is TGTGCCAGCAGCTTGGGACTCCGCACCCAGTACTTC. Protein: CASSLGLRTQYF. The rearrangement uses TRBV14 and TRBJ2-7, with a tentative D call TRBD2 (6 bases). CDR1 SGHDN and CDR2 FVKESK come from the germline V gene. V lost 5 bases and J lost 10, with 15 bases in between. CDR3 length: 12 amino acids.

The chain employs TRBV27 and TRBJ2-4, with 8 positions matching TRBD1. The CDR3 sequence is 15 residues long. Germline CDR1 MNHEY, CDR2 SMNVEV (reference sequence). After removal of 5 bases from V and 13 bases from J, the junction contained 16 bases not matched to a gene. In DNA form, the CDR3 reads TGTGCCAGCAGTCCGGAGGGACAGGCCCTTGGGGAGCAGTACTTC. Residues: CASSPEGQALGEQYF.

V gene TRBV20-1 combines with J gene TRBJ2-3; D is ambiguous. Trimming removed 5 bases from V and 4 bases from J, with 10 bases in between. The CDR3 sequence is 12 residues long. The germline gives CDR1 DFQATT, CDR2 SNEGSKA (reference sequence). CDR3 DNA: TGCAGTGCTGGGCCCCTAGCAGATACGCAGTATTTT. This encodes CSAGPLADTQYF.

This clonotype came up a few times. This chain uses TRBV27 with TRBJ2-5; D is undetermined. Germline values: CDR1 MNHEY, CDR2 SMNVEV (reference sequence). The V gene lost 5 bases and the J gene lost 4 bases, with 20 bases spanning the gap. The CDR3 totals 16 residues. The CDR3 sequence is CASSPYRWESGETQYF. CDR3 coding DNA: TGTGCCAGCAGTCCCTATCGGTGGGAAAGTGGAGAGACCCAGTACTTC.

This clonotype was picked up one time. The chain employs TRBV11-1 and TRBJ2-1; the match to TRBD2 covers 9 bases. The length of the CDR3 is 14 residues. CDR1 is SGHAT, CDR2 FQDESV, per germline (reference sequence). Losses at the gene ends were 4 bases for V and 8 bases for J; bases not matched to a gene: 6. CDR3 residues: CASSSAGGLYEQFF. In nucleotides, the CDR3 is TGTGCCAGCAGCTCGGCGGGAGGGCTTTATGAGCAGTTCTTC. The whole variable domain, remainder taken from reference TRBV11-1 and TRBJ2-1, is EAEVAQSPRYKITEKSQAVAFWCDPISGHATLYWYRQILGQGPELLVQFQDESVVDDSQLPKDRFSAERLKGVDSTLKIQPAELGDSAMYLCASSSAGGLYEQFFGPGTRLTVL.

CDR3 in amino acids: CASTRGSRTTYNEQFF. CDR3 bases: TGTGCCAGCACCCGTGGGAGCAGGACAACCTACAATGAGCAGTTCTTC. The chain has TRBV7-2 and TRBJ2-1; D may match TRBD1 or TRBD2 (5 bases each). The V end was cut by 7 bases, the J end by 2 bases, with 18 bases between. The CDR3 runs to 16 residues. Germline values: CDR1 SGHTA, CDR2 FQGNSA.

This clonotype was picked up a small number of times. The CDR3 here is CSASPDQGSVGQYF. CDR3 nucleotide sequence: TGCAGTGCTAGTCCCGACCAGGGTAGCGTGGGGCAGTACTTC. The genes are TRBV20-1 and TRBJ2-5, with D tentatively TRBD1 or TRBD2 (5 bases each). The CDR3 is 14 residues long. Germline loops: CDR1 DFQATT, CDR2 SNEGSKA (reference sequence). Trimming left V 3 bases short and J 11 bases short, with 22 bases between.

This clonotype has more than one count but fewer than ten. V and J are TRBV11-2 and TRBJ2-7; 10 bases match TRBD1. The germline V gene has CDR1 SGHAT and CDR2 FQNNGV. The CDR3 is 16 amino acids. Germline trimming cut 1 base from V and 5 bases from J; bases unmatched to any gene: 8. CDR3 sequence: CASSLVGTGAVNEQYF. The CDR3 DNA is TGTGCCAGCAGCTTAGTGGGGACAGGGGCCGTCAACGAGCAGTACTTC.

At least ten counts were recorded for this clonotype. The chain is built from TRBV6-1 and TRBJ2-7; 11 nucleotides line up with TRBD1. The length of the CDR3 is 14 residues. Trimming removed 5 bases from V and 3 bases from J; junction bases left unmatched: 3. The V gene's germline CDR1 is MNHNS and CDR2 SASEGT. Written as DNA, the CDR3 is TGTGCCAGCAGTCAGGGGACAGGGGGCTACGAGCAGTACTTC. Translation gives CASSQGTGGYEQYF.

J is TRBJ2-2 and V is TRBV28, with 11 bases fitting TRBD1. J gave up 1 base and V 4 bases, and 2 bases lay outside the gene matches. Germline V gives CDR1 MDHEN, CDR2 SYDVKM. The CDR3 runs to 16 residues. The CDR3, as DNA: TGTGCCAGCAGTTCCGGGACAGGGGGGAACACCGGGGAGCTGTTTTTT. This sequence encodes CASSSGTGGNTGELFF.

The V gene is TRBV15, the J gene TRBJ1-2; TRBD1 matches at 8 bases. Trimming at V came to 4 bases and at J to 4 bases, leaving 8 bases not matched to a gene. CDR3 length: 15 amino acids. The germline CDR1 and CDR2 sequences are LNHNV and YYDKDF (reference sequence). Here the CDR3 DNA reads TGTGCCACCAGCAAACGGGACAGGACCCTCTATGGCTACACCTTC. As protein: CATSKRDRTLYGYTF.

This sequence joins TRBV5-1 and TRBJ2-7, with D possibly being TRBD1 (5 bases). Trimming shortened V by 6 bases and J by 2 bases, and 15 bases separated the two germline ends. There are 14 residues in the CDR3. The germline CDR1 and CDR2 sequences are SGHRS and YFSETQ. The CDR3 reads CASTNSGAAYEQYF. CDR3 DNA sequence: TGCGCCAGCACTAACAGTGGGGCGGCCTACGAGCAGTACTTC. The full variable domain, rest sourced from reference TRBV5-1 and TRBJ2-7, is KAGVTQTPRYLIKTRGQQVTLSCSPISGHRSVSWYQQTPGQGLQFLFEYFSETQRNKGNFPGRFSGRQFSNSRSEMNVSTLELGDSALYLCASTNSGAAYEQYFGPGTRLTVT.

This clonotype was seen a handful of times. The V gene is TRBV7-6, the J gene TRBJ2-3; TRBD2 is a possible D gene (6 bases). Germline CDR1 SGHVS, CDR2 FNYEAQ. The CDR3 contains 16 residues. Trimming took off 6 bases at V and 0 bases at J, with 16 bases between the two ends. This chain's CDR3 is CASSFRGGTSTDTQYF. In nucleotides, the CDR3 is TGTGCCAGCAGTTTTAGGGGAGGTACTAGCACAGATACGCAGTATTTT.